This TCR beta chain emerged from a study of read filtering for tumor transcriptome and immune sequencing. This clonotype was counted ten times or more. Its antigen is still unknown. Study conclusions and caveats: Dropping single-read clonotypes raised IR-seq and RNA-seq shared-clonotype correlation.

Germline V gives CDR1 SGHDN, CDR2 FVKESK. The CDR3 has 12 amino acids. V lost 4 bases, J lost 6 bases, and 8 bases lay in between. This library used around 400 ng RNA and molecular barcoded adaptors spanning alpha/delta and beta/gamma chains. TCRdb re-derived calls from the reads in MiXCR, one entry per CDR3 protein. The data contain around 130,000 distinct CDR3 sequences, roughly 13% of them singletons. The sequence came from a donor aged 40 or older with multiple myeloma. Sequencing used a population of CD138-negative cells sorted from bone marrow. The chain is built from TRBV14 and TRBJ2-3, with D possibly matching TRBD2 (6 bases). The DNA for the CDR3 is TGTGCCAGCAGCCCCGCGGGGGATACGCAGTATTTT. It is translated as CASSPAGDTQYF. The variable domain in full, completed from reference TRBV14 and TRBJ2-3, reads EAGVTQFPSHSVIEKGQTVTLRCDPISGHDNLYWYRRVMGKEIKFLLHFVKESKQDESGMPNNRFLAERTGGTYSTLKVQPAELEDSGVYFCASSPAGDTQYFGPGTRLTVL.